The rows below give T cell receptor beta chains drawn from one sample of a study of beta chain features in type 1 diabetes. Sequencing was performed with immunoSEQ multiplex PCR; in TCRdb, only in-frame clones are kept and a portion is missing. Seen here are over 150,000 clones, about 9% observed once, and the top ten hold approximately 0.56%. The sequenced sample was central memory CD4+ T cells from blood. The receptors come from a woman aged 18-29 years with type 1 diabetes. Both conserved end residues are part of each CDR3. The order of the fields is J gene, V gene, D gene, clone size, CDR3 DNA, CDR3 protein. D genes are given only for firm matches. Clone size is given for some rows only: seen once, a few or many times, or a class if the clone is expanded.

TRBJ2-4 | TRBV5-6 | - | few | TGTGCCAGCAGCCCAGGGGCGGCCAAAAACATTCAGTACTTC | CASSPGAAKNIQYF
TRBJ2-5 | TRBV6-5 | TRBD2 | - | TGTGCCAGCGGACTAGCGGGGGAAGAGACCCAGTACTTC | CASGLAGEETQYF
TRBJ2-3 | TRBV5-1 | - | many | TGCGCCAGCGCCCGGGGACGCGGGGAAGATACGCAGTATTTT | CASARGRGEDTQYF
TRBJ1-6 | TRBV6-6 | - | - | TGTGCCAGCAGCCCCGAGTTGAGGACCCTCCACTTT | CASSPELRTLHF
TRBJ2-5 | TRBV7-2 | - | - | TGTGCCAGCAGCTCCCCCCCGGGTACGGAGACCCAGTACTTC | CASSSPPGTETQYF
TRBJ2-6 | TRBV6-5 | - | few | TGTGCCAGCAGTTACTCGGGCGGGGCCAACGTCCTGACTTTC | CASSYSGGANVLTF
TRBJ2-1 | TRBV4-3 | TRBD1 | - | TGCGCCAGCAGCCAACTCCAGGGGGCGCGGACATTCTTC | CASSQLQGARTFF
TRBJ2-2 | TRBV9 | - | - | TGTGCCAGCAGCCGGGTCACCGGGGAGCTGTTTTTT | CASSRVTGELFF
TRBJ2-1 | TRBV2 | - | few | TGTGCCAGCAGTTATAACAATGAGCAGTTCTTC | CASSYNNEQFF
TRBJ1-5 | TRBV7-9 | - | few | TGTGCCAGCAGCGCGGGTCGGCTTCAGCCCCAACATTTT | CASSAGRLQPQHF
TRBJ2-1 | TRBV7-3 | - | - | TGTGCCAGCAGCGCGGGAACCTCCTACAATGAGCAGTTCTTC | CASSAGTSYNEQFF
TRBJ2-2 | TRBV5-1 | TRBD1 | few | TGCGCCAGCAGCGCCGACAGGGGGACCGGGGAGCTGTTTTTT | CASSADRGTGELFF
TRBJ2-3 | TRBV4-3 | TRBD2 | few | TGCGCCAGCAGCGAGGCTAGCGGTTACACAGATACGCAGTATTTT | CASSEASGYTDTQYF
TRBJ2-7 | TRBV18 | TRBD1 | - | TGTGCCAGCTCACCCGGGACAGGGGGCCTCGAGCAGTACTTC | CASSPGTGGLEQYF
TRBJ1-2 | TRBV18 | - | few | TGTGCCAGCTCACCCGACACAAACTATGGCTACACCTTC | CASSPDTNYGYTF
TRBJ1-5 | TRBV4-3 | TRBD1 | - | TGCGCCAGCAGCCACGGGACAGGGGGCCAGCCCCAGCATTTT | CASSHGTGGQPQHF
TRBJ2-3 | TRBV2 | - | many | TGTGCCAGCAGTGGGGGGCTCGTTGATACGCAGTATTTT | CASSGGLVDTQYF
TRBJ2-1 | TRBV12-5 | TRBD1 | few | TGTGCTAGTGGTTTCGGACAGGGGTCGCCGGAGAAGGAGCAGTTCTTC | CASGFGQGSPEKEQFF
TRBJ1-1 | TRBV7-2 | TRBD1 | few | TGTGCCAGCAGCTCGGACAGGGGGCACACTGAAGCTTTCTTT | CASSSDRGHTEAFF
TRBJ2-1 | TRBV5-1 | - | - | TGCGCCAGCAGCACCGGTCGGGTTTCCAATGAGCAGTTCTTC | CASSTGRVSNEQFF
TRBJ2-5 | TRBV7-2 | - | few | TGTGCCAGCAGCTTAGTAGGGGTCCAGGAGACCCAGTACTTC | CASSLVGVQETQYF
TRBJ1-2 | TRBV7-2 | - | few | TGTGCCAGCAGCCCTGACCGGGGGTGGGGCTACACCTTC | CASSPDRGWGYTF
TRBJ2-1 | TRBV2 | - | - | TGTGCCAGCAGGCAGGATTGGTCTTCCAATGAGCAGTTCTTC | CASRQDWSSNEQFF
TRBJ2-2 | TRBV27 | TRBD1 | few | TGTGCCAGCAGTTCTCCCGGGACAGGGTTTACCGGGGAGCTGTTTTTT | CASSSPGTGFTGELFF
TRBJ2-1 | TRBV11-2 | - | - | TGTGCCAGCAGCTTAGGTATTCAGGCCCAGGGGAATGAGCAGTTCTTC | CASSLGIQAQGNEQFF
TRBJ2-1 | TRBV23-1 | TRBD2 | few | TGCGCCAGCAGTCAACCACTAGCGGGAAGCTACAATGAGCAGTTCTTC | CASSQPLAGSYNEQFF
TRBJ1-4 | TRBV28 | - | - | TGTGCCAGCAGTTTATTAGGGGTGGGAACTAATGAAAAACTGTTTTTT | CASSLLGVGTNEKLFF
TRBJ2-3 | TRBV4-3 | - | few | TGCGCCAGCAGCCAAGAGCGCAGGGCCACAGATACGCAGTATTTT | CASSQERRATDTQYF
TRBJ1-6 | TRBV11-2 | - | few | TGTGCCAGCAGCAGCGGGTCACCCCTCCACTTT | CASSSGSPLHF
TRBJ2-4 | TRBV7-9 | TRBD2 | few | TGTGCCAGCAGCTATGTCAGCGGGGGCAAAAACATTCAGTACTTC | CASSYVSGGKNIQYF
TRBJ2-1 | TRBV7-9 | TRBD2 | - | TGTGCCAGCAGCTTAACCAGCGGGGGCCGTGAGCAGTTCTTC | CASSLTSGGREQFF
TRBJ2-3 | TRBV19 | TRBD2 | few | TGTGCCAGTAGTCCGAGGACTAGCGGTGGCGGGTATACGCAGTATTTT | CASSPRTSGGGYTQYF
TRBJ2-3 | TRBV25-1 | TRBD2 | - | TGTGCCAGCACAACCAGCCGGGACTACACAGATACGCAGTATTTT | CASTTSRDYTDTQYF
TRBJ1-2 | TRBV29-1 | - | many | TGCAGCATTCTCAGAGACTCCTATGGCTACACCTTC | CSILRDSYGYTF
TRBJ2-7 | TRBV28 | - | few | TGTGCCAGCAGTTTATTTGGGTTGACCGATCGGGCCTACGAGCAGTACTTC | CASSLFGLTDRAYEQYF
TRBJ2-5 | TRBV11-2 | - | - | TGTGCCAGCAGCTGGGGCCCAGGAGAGACCCAGTACTTC | CASSWGPGETQYF
TRBJ2-7 | TRBV7-2 | - | - | TGTGCCAGCAGTTCCGGAGACTCCTACGAGCAGTACTTC | CASSSGDSYEQYF
TRBJ2-7 | TRBV28 | - | - | TGTGCCAGCAGTCTACCCTCGGGGGACCCCGGCGACTACGAGCAGTACTTC | CASSLPSGDPGDYEQYF
TRBJ2-1 | TRBV5-1 | - | few | TGCGCCAGCAGCTTGGACGGGGGGCCCACCAATGAGCAGTTCTTC | CASSLDGGPTNEQFF
TRBJ2-7 | TRBV18 | TRBD1 | - | TGTGCCAGCTCACTGGACAGGCCATACGAGCAGTACTTC | CASSLDRPYEQYF
TRBJ1-1 | TRBV28 | - | - | TGTGCCACCAGCAGGGGCTCCAACTTGAACACTGAAGCTTTCTTT | CATSRGSNLNTEAFF
TRBJ2-7 | TRBV7-2 | - | few | TGTGCCAGCAGCATAATGGACAGTAACTACGAGCAGTACTTC | CASSIMDSNYEQYF
TRBJ1-1 | TRBV7-9 | TRBD1 | few | TGTGCCATCAACCGGGCCGCCGGGACAGTGAACACTGAAGCTTTCTTT | CAINRAAGTVNTEAFF
TRBJ1-5 | TRBV7-2 | - | - | TGTGCCAGCAGCCCCCGGGGGGGGCAGCCCCAGCATTTT | CASSPRGGQPQHF
TRBJ2-5 | TRBV18 | - | few | TGTGCCAGCAGCCAAGGTTCGCGGGGAGAGACCCAGTACTTC | CASSQGSRGETQYF
TRBJ2-1 | TRBV6-1 | - | - | TGTGCCAGCAGTGAAACCCTAGCCGATGAGCAGTTCTTC | CASSETLADEQFF
TRBJ1-2 | TRBV25-1 | TRBD1 | - | TGTGCCAGCAGTGAGGGGGGCCACAGGGGGTTCTACACCTTC | CASSEGGHRGFYTF
TRBJ2-3 | TRBV9 | TRBD2 | few | TGTGCCAGCAGCGTCTTGACTAGCGGCACAGATACGCAGTATTTT | CASSVLTSGTDTQYF
TRBJ2-1 | TRBV21-1 | - | - | TGTGCCAGCAGCAAAGCTTCCTTGGGGGGGTTTTACAATGAGCAGTTCTTC | CASSKASLGGFYNEQFF
TRBJ2-7 | TRBV7-2 | TRBD1 | few | TGTGCCAGCAGCTTCACAGGGGCCGAGCAGTACTTC | CASSFTGAEQYF
TRBJ2-3 | TRBV7-2 | - | few | TGTGCCAGCAGCTGGGGAGGCACAGATACGCAGTATTTT | CASSWGGTDTQYF
TRBJ2-3 | TRBV9 | - | few | TGTGCCAGCAGCGTGGGGGAGGGCACAGATACGCAGTATTTT | CASSVGEGTDTQYF
TRBJ2-3 | TRBV27 | TRBD2 | - | TGTGCCAGCAGTTGGCGGGAGGGAGATACGCAGTATTTT | CASSWREGDTQYF
TRBJ2-5 | TRBV7-2 | - | few | TGTGCCAGCAGCTTGGCTGGGACTCGAGCCCAGTACTTC | CASSLAGTRAQYF